The TCR beta chain described here comes from a study of T cell responses to AZD1222 COVID-19 vaccine. Study findings and constraints: With dominance at 160-218 and 743-854, vaccine-associated CD4 TCRs spanned spike.

The V gene end was trimmed by 1 base and the J gene end by 4 bases; junction bases not matched to a gene: 9. Germline V gene lookup returns CDR1 MNHNS and CDR2 SASEGT. The CDR3 runs 16 residues. TCRdb's copy holds only in-frame clones and misses some; the assay was immunoSEQ multiplex PCR. The sample carries about 25,000 clones, around 87% recorded once. Second doses were pooled across both intervals (about 4 or about 12 weeks). In the case of this clone: Its antigen is undetermined.

The TCR was taken from an adult who received the AZD1222 COVID-19 vaccine. The sequenced sample was peripheral blood, obtained 28 days after the second AZD1222 dose. The chain joins TRBV6-1 to TRBJ2-7, with 8 positions matching TRBD1. The CDR3 loop is CASSEEAYRGIYEQYF. The CDR3 DNA follows: TGTGCCAGCAGTGAAGAAGCCTACAGGGGGATTTACGAGCAGTACTTC.